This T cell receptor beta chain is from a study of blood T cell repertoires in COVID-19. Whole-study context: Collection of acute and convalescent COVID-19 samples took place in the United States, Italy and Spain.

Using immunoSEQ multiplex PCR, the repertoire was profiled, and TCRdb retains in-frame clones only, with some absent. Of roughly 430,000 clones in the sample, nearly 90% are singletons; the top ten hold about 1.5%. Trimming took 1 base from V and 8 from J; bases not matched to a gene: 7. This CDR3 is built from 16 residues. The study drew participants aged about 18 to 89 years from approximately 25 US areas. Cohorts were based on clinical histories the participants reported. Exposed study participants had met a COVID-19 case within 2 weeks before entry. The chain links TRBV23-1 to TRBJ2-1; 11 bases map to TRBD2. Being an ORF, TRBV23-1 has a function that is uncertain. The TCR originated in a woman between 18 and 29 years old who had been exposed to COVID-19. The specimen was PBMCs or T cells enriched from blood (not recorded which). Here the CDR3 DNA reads TGCGCCAGCAGTCAATGCGAGACTAGCGGGAATGATGAGCAGTTCTTC. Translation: CASSQCETSGNDEQFF.